One sample yielded the 11 T cell receptor beta chains listed below, sequenced in a study of T cell changes during pregnancy in multiple sclerosis. TCRdb's copy holds only in-frame clones and misses some; the assay was immunoSEQ multiplex PCR. Here the sample spans approximately 40,000 clones, 85% to 95% being singletons. What was sequenced was peripheral blood. Receptors were obtained from a female donor with multiple sclerosis, enrolled in a pregnancy study.

The J gene is TRBJ2-7, the V gene TRBV6-1; TRBD2 agrees at 9 bases. Losses at the gene ends were 6 bases for V and 5 bases for J; bases not matched to a gene: 11. CDR3 length: 15 residues. In germline, CDR1 is MNHNS, CDR2 SASEGT. Written as DNA, the CDR3 is TGTGCCAGCAGGGGCTCCGCTAGCGGGAAGGACGAGCAGTACTTC. Amino acid sequence: CASRGSASGKDEQYF.

The gene calls are TRBV10-2 and TRBJ2-1, with a weak D call TRBD1 (6 bases). The CDR3 loop spans 15 amino acids. The V gene lost 6 bases and the J gene lost 5 bases, with 17 bases spanning the gap. Germline lookup yields CDR1 WSHSY and CDR2 SAAADI. CDR3 residues: CASRVVGGPDNEQFF. The CDR3 DNA reads as TGCGCCAGCAGGGTCGTTGGGGGCCCGGACAATGAGCAGTTCTTC.

The chain joins TRBV18 to TRBJ1-1; a possible D gene is TRBD1 (5 bases). The CDR3 has 13 amino acids. Germline values: CDR1 KGHSH, CDR2 LQKENI. V was shortened by 3 bases and J by 2 bases, with 7 bases between the two germline ends. Here the CDR3 reads CASSPRDNTEAFF. As DNA, the CDR3 is TGTGCCAGCTCACCTAGGGACAACACTGAAGCTTTCTTT.

The rearrangement joins TRBV28 to TRBJ1-5; no definite D call. V was trimmed by 7 bases and J by 7 bases, leaving 14 bases between them. The germline gives CDR1 MDHEN, CDR2 SYDVKM. This CDR3 has 13 residues. CDR3: CASTFDRRQPQHF. The CDR3, as DNA: TGTGCCAGCACATTCGACCGAAGGCAGCCCCAGCATTTT. Complete variable domain (other parts from reference TRBV28 and TRBJ1-5): DVKVTQSSRYLVKRTGEKVFLECVQDMDHENMFWYRQDPGLGLRLIYFSYDVKMKEKGDIPEGYSVSREKKERFSLILESASTNQTSMYLCASTFDRRQPQHFGDGTRLSIL.

This chain uses TRBV6-5 with TRBJ2-6; no definite D call. V was pared by 0 bases and J by 4 bases, with 10 bases between. Germline V CDR1 and CDR2: MNHEY, SVGAGI. This CDR3 region has 16 residues. The CDR3 bases are TGTGCCAGCAGTTACTCGGGCGGCTCCGGGGCCAACGTCCTGACTTTC. It is translated as CASSYSGGSGANVLTF.

The chain has TRBV10-1 and TRBJ2-3; D call uncertain. This CDR3 is 12 amino acids long. CDR1 WNHNN and CDR2 SYGVQD come from the germline V gene (reference sequence). V gave up 6 bases and J gave up 5 bases, with 9 bases separating them. DNA of the CDR3: TGCGCCAGCAGCTTAGATAGAGATACGCAGTATTTT. This codes for CASSLDRDTQYF.

This chain links TRBV18 with TRBJ2-7; a possible D gene is TRBD1 (6 bases). Trimming removed 2 bases from V and 3 bases from J, with 11 bases in between. Germline CDR1 and CDR2: KGHSH and LQKENI. The CDR3 contains 14 residues. The DNA of the CDR3 is TGTGCCAGCTCACCAAAGGCAGGGGACTACGAGCAGTACTTC. It translates to CASSPKAGDYEQYF.

The chain joins TRBV5-1 to TRBJ1-1, with TRBD1 matching 7 bases. J was trimmed by 1 base and V by 4 bases; bases with no gene match: 7. The CDR3 is 15 amino acids. Germline loops: CDR1 SGHRS, CDR2 YFSETQ. The CDR3 DNA reads TGCGCCAGCAGCCTACGACAGGGAGGGAACACTGAAGCTTTCTTT. This codes for CASSLRQGGNTEAFF.

This clone was seen just once. The J gene is TRBJ2-7, the V gene TRBV7-9, with TRBD2 as a possible D gene (6 bases). V shed 5 bases and J shed 3 bases, with 14 bases lying between them. The CDR3 contains 14 residues. Germline V gene sequence: CDR1 SEHNR, CDR2 FQNEAQ (reference sequence). CDR3 DNA: TGTGCCAGCAGCCGGGGAGGAGACAGCTACGAGCAGTACTTC. Protein product: CASSRGGDSYEQYF.

The chain carries TRBV5-1 and TRBJ2-2; weak D call: TRBD2 (5 bases). Germline V gene sequence: CDR1 SGHRS, CDR2 YFSETQ. Trimming took off 2 bases at V and 4 bases at J, with 12 bases between the two ends. The CDR3 has 15 amino acids. CDR3 residues: CASSLELAFTGELFF. CDR3 nucleotide sequence: TGCGCCAGCAGCTTAGAGCTAGCTTTCACCGGGGAGCTGTTTTTT.

The chain links TRBV10-1 to TRBJ2-7, with 9 bases lining up with TRBD1. V trimming: 3 bases; J trimming: 5 bases; junction bases outside the gene matches: 11. Germline loops: CDR1 WNHNN, CDR2 SYGVQD (reference sequence). CDR3 length equals 16 residues. The CDR3 bases are TGCGCCAGCAGTGAACCCTCCGGGACAGGGCTTAACGAGCAGTACTTC. It codes for CASSEPSGTGLNEQYF.